This T cell receptor (beta chain) was sequenced for a study of CD4+ T cells in melanoma. Study findings and constraints: CD8+ T cell, macrophage and B cell function reportedly correlated with neoantigen-specific CD4+ T cells. In melanoma, neoantigen-specific CD4+ T cells reportedly differed in differentiation state.

The V end lost 1 base, the J end lost 0 bases, and 10 bases lay between the germline ends. The CDR3 has 15 residues. The germline gives CDR1 SGHVS, CDR2 FQNEAQ. Assay: immunoSEQ multiplex PCR; the TCRdb copy retains only in-frame clones and omits some. The sample shows about 140,000 clones, around nine tenths of them seen only once. Worth noting for this clone: Its antigen remains unknown.

This clonotype originated in a human donor with melanoma. The rearrangement uses TRBV7-8 and TRBJ2-7; TRBD2 might be the D (6 bases). The CDR3 sequence is CASSLVGLYSYEQYF. The CDR3 coding sequence is TGTGCCAGCAGCTTAGTGGGACTTTACTCCTACGAGCAGTACTTC.